This TCR beta chain derives from a study of blood T cells in healthy people across ages. Study in general: About one barcoded beta molecule per two T cells was captured by template switching.

All donors came from Russia, were Caucasian and healthy, and spanned ages about 6 to 100. Broader study findings: The donors' CMV status was not determined, possibly confounding changes in expanded clonotypes. Diversity was higher, and naive CD4+ cells more numerous, in long-lived donors than in aged donors.

A second PCR of about 6 to 11 cycles used a sample-barcoded 5' primer and a J-beta primer mix. A single record per CDR3 protein comes from TCRdb applying MiXCR to the 5' RACE reads. The top ten hold over 30% of the sample, which has approximately 600,000 distinct CDR3 sequences, roughly 58% seen once. This clonotype came up a few times. Its antigen is not known. Trimming pared 7 bases from V and 9 bases from J, leaving 10 bases between. The CDR3 is 11 amino acids. Germline loops: CDR1 MNHEY, CDR2 SVGEGT. The receptor was derived from a man aged 55 to 70 in good health. The sequenced material came from blood. The gene calls are TRBV6-2 or TRBV6-3 and TRBJ2-1; D may be TRBD1 (5 bases). CDR3 residues: CASNQGTEQFF. In nucleotides, the CDR3 is TGTGCCAGCAATCAGGGCACTGAGCAGTTCTTC.